This entry describes one T cell receptor (beta chain). This sample is part of a study of blood T cell repertoires in COVID-19. The table came from immunoSEQ multiplex PCR; TCRdb's copy has only in-frame clones and leaves some out. Among under 200,000 clones listed, 82% were seen once. Germline CDR1 and CDR2: WSHSY and SAAADI. V was trimmed by 10 bases and J by 0 bases, leaving 18 bases between them. The CDR3 runs 16 residues. Sequencing was done on a sample of peripheral blood. The chain carries TRBV10-2 and TRBJ1-4, with D possibly matching TRBD1 (6 bases). This receptor was identified in a woman aged 60-70 years with COVID-19, enrolled during active disease. Here the CDR3 reads CATRGLETATNEKLFF. CDR3 sequence (DNA): TGCGCCACCAGGGGCCTGGAAACTGCAACTAATGAAAAACTGTTTTTT.